This T cell receptor (beta chain) was identified in a study of OX40 agonist ivuxolimab in advanced cancers. The overall study: Three patients responded partially, comprising one with hepatocellular carcinoma and two with cutaneous melanoma.

Patients were ineligible given autoimmune disease history or systemic immunosuppression. Here immunoSEQ multiplex PCR was the method, and the copy in TCRdb shows in-frame clones only, minus some. The sample carries roughly 48,000 clones, about 83% recorded once. Study-wide results and limits: Antigens targeted by the expanded peripheral T cells were not determined.

The CDR3 has 16 amino acids. With V trimmed by 3 bases and J by 2 bases, 8 bases remained unmatched. CDR1 and CDR2 from the germline V gene are SGHRS and YFSETQ. Note on this clone: What it binds is not known.

The clonotype was recovered from an adult with an advanced solid tumor such as melanoma, head and neck, liver or kidney cancer. This specimen was CD4+ or CD8+ T cells sorted from blood, taken in a trial of the OX40 agonist ivuxolimab. The V and J genes are TRBV5-1 and TRBJ2-7; 10 bases map to TRBD2. CDR3 sequence reads: CASSWTSGLAAYEQYF. The CDR3, as DNA: TGCGCCAGCAGCTGGACTTCTGGACTAGCGGCCTACGAGCAGTACTTC.